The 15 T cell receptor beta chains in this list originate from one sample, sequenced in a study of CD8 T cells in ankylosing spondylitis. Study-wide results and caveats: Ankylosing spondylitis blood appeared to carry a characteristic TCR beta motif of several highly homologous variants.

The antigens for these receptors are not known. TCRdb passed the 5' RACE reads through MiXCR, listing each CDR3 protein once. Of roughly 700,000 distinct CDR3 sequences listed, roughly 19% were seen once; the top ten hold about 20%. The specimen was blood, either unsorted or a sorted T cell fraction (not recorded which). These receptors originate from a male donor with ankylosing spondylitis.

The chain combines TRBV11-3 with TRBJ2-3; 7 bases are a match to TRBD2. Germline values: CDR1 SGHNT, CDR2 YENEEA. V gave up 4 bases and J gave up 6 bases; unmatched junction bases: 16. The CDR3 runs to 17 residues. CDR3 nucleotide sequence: TGTGCCAGCAGCTCTAGCTCCCGGACTAGTGGTTACGATACGCAGTATTTT. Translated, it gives CASSSSSRTSGYDTQYF.

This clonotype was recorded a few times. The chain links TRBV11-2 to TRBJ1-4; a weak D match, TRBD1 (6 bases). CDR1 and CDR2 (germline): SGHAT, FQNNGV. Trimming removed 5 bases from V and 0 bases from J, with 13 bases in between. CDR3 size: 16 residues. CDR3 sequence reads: CASSPGSGATNEKLFF. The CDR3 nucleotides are TGTGCCAGCAGCCCTGGGTCAGGGGCAACTAATGAAAAACTGTTTTTT.

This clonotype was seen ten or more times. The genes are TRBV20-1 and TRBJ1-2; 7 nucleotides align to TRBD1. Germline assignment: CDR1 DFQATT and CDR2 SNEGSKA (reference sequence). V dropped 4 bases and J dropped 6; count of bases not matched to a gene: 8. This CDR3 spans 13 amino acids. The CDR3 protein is CSAKPRGIHGYTF. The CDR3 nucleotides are TGCAGTGCTAAACCCAGGGGGATTCATGGCTACACCTTC.

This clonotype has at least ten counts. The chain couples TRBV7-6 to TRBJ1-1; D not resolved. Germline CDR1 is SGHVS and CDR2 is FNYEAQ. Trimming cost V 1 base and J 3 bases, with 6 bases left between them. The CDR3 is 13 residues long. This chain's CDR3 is CASSLESDTEAFF. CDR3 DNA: TGTGCCAGCAGCTTAGAATCGGACACTGAAGCTTTCTTT.

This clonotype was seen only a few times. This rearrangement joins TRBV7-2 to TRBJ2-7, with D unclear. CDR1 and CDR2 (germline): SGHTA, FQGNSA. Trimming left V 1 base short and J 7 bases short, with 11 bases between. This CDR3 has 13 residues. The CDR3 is CASSLEAGWEQYF. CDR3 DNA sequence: TGTGCCAGCAGCTTAGAGGCTGGGTGGGAGCAGTACTTC.

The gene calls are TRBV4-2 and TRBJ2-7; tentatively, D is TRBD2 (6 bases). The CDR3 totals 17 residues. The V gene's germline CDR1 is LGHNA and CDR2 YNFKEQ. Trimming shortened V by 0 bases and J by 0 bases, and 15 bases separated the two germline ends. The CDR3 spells CASSQDSGETLSYEQYF. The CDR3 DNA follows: TGTGCCAGCAGCCAAGATTCGGGGGAAACCCTCTCCTACGAGCAGTACTTC.

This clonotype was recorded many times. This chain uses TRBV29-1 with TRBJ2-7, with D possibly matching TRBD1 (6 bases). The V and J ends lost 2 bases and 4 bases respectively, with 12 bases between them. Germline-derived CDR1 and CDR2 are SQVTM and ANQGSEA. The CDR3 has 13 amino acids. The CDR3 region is CSVEPEGDYEQYF. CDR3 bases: TGCAGCGTTGAACCCGAGGGGGATTACGAGCAGTACTTC.

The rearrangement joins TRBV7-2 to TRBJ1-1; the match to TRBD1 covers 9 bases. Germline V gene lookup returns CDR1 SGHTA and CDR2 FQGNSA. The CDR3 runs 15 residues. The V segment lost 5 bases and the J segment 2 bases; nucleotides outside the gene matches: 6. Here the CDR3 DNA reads TGTGCCAGCAGCCTACGACAGGGGGAAAACACTGAAGCTTTCTTT. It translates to CASSLRQGENTEAFF.

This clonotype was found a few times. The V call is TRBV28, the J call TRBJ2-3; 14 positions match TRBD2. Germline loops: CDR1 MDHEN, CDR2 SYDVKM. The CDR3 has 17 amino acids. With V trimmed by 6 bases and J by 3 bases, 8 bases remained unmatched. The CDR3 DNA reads TGTGCCAGCAGCGGGACTAGCGGGAGAAGGGTGACAGATACGCAGTATTTT. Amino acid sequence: CASSGTSGRRVTDTQYF.

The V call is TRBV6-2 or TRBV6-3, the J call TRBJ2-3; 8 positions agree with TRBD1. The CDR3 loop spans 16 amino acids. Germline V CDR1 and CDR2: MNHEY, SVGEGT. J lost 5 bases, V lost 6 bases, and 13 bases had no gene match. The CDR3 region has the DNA TGTGCCAGCAGACCCAGACAGGGGAACTCTCTAGATACGCAGTATTTT. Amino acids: CASRPRQGNSLDTQYF.

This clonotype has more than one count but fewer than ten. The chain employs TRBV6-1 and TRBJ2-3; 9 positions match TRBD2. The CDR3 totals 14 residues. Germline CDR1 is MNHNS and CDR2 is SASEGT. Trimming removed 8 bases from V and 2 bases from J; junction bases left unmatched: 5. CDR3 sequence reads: CASSGLANTDTQYF. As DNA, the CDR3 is TGTGCCAGCTCCGGACTAGCGAACACAGATACGCAGTATTTT.

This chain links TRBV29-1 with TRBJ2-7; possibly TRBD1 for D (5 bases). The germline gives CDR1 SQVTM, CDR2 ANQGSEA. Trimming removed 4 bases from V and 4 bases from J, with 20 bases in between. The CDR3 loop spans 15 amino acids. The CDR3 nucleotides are TGCAGCGTTGCCGATTCGGCGGACAAGCCATACGAGCAGTACTTC. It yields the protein CSVADSADKPYEQYF.

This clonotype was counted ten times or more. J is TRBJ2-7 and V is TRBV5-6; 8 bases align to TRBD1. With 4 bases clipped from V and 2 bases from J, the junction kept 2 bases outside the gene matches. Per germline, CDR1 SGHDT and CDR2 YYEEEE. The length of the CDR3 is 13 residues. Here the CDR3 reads CASSRQGTYEQYF. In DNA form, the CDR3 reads TGTGCCAGCAGCCGACAGGGGACCTACGAGCAGTACTTC.

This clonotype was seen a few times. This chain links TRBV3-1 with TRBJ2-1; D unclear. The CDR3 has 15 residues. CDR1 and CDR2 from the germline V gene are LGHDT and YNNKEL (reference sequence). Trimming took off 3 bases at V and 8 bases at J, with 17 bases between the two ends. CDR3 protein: CASSHEDPGVDEQFF. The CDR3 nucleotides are TGTGCCAGCAGCCATGAAGATCCCGGAGTGGATGAGCAGTTCTTC.

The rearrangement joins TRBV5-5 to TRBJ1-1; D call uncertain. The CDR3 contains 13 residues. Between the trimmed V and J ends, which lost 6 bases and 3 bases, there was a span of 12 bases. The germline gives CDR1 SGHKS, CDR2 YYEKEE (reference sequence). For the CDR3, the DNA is TGTGCCAGCACCAGACTTTGGTACACTGAAGCTTTCTTT. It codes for CASTRLWYTEAFF. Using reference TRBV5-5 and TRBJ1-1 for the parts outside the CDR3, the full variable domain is DAGVTQSPTHLIKTRGQQVTLRCSPISGHKSVSWYQQVLGQGPQFIFQYYEKEERGRGNFPDRFSARQFPNYSSELNVNALLLGDSALYLCASTRLWYTEAFFGQGTRLTVV.